Each of the 17 T cell receptor beta chains below was sequenced from the same sample in a study of cytomegalovirus exposure and HLA in healthy donors. This PCR relied on a set of 60 Vbeta primers and 13 Jbeta primers. TCRdb's copy holds only in-frame clones and misses some; the assay was immunoSEQ multiplex PCR. The data show 55,000 to 70,000 clones, 75% to 85% seen once. Sequenced: PBMCs. The receptors here all came from a human donor in good health.

V is TRBV9 and J is TRBJ2-1; TRBD1 matches at 7 bases. The CDR3 length is 15 residues. After removal of 2 bases from V and 5 bases from J, the junction contained 7 bases not matched to a gene. The germline gives CDR1 SGDLS, CDR2 YYNGEE. CDR3 DNA sequence: TGTGCCAGCAGCGTTACCGGACAGGCCCACAATGAGCAGTTCTTC. Amino acids: CASSVTGQAHNEQFF.

This chain joins TRBV7-8 and TRBJ1-4; D is undetermined. This CDR3 contains 14 residues. Germline V gene sequence: CDR1 SGHVS, CDR2 FQNEAQ. V lost 2 bases and J lost 8, with 12 bases in between. The CDR3 nucleotides read TGTGCCAGCAGCTTAAGGCGGGTCCCGGAAAAACTGTTTTTT. As protein: CASSLRRVPEKLFF.

This chain joins TRBV4-3 and TRBJ2-7; TRBD2 aligns across 7 bases. The V gene's germline CDR1 is LGHNA and CDR2 YSLEER. The CDR3 loop spans 14 amino acids. J was trimmed by 4 bases and V by 0 bases; bases with no gene match: 3. This CDR3 is CASSQDSGPYEQYF. The CDR3 bases are TGCGCCAGCAGCCAAGATAGCGGGCCATACGAGCAGTACTTC.

The rearrangement joins TRBV6-5 to TRBJ2-5; maybe TRBD2 (7 bases). This CDR3 comprises 14 residues. V shed 6 bases and J shed 4 bases, with 15 bases lying between them. Per the germline V gene, CDR1 is MNHEY and CDR2 is SVGAGI. Written as DNA, the CDR3 is TGTGCCAGCAGGGAACCGGGGGGCGGAGAGACCCAGTACTTC. Encoded protein: CASREPGGGETQYF.

The chain is built from TRBV5-1 and TRBJ2-1; 8 bases fit TRBD2. Trimming cost V 2 bases and J 4 bases; bases outside gene matches: 8. CDR1 is SGHRS and CDR2 is YFSETQ in the germline V gene. The CDR3 covers 16 residues. In DNA form, the CDR3 reads TGCGCCAGCAGCTTCAGTAGCGGGGTAGAATACAATGAGCAGTTCTTC. Residues: CASSFSSGVEYNEQFF. Full variable domain (missing parts from reference TRBV5-1 and TRBJ2-1): KAGVTQTPRYLIKTRGQQVTLSCSPISGHRSVSWYQQTPGQGLQFLFEYFSETQRNKGNFPGRFSGRQFSNSRSEMNVSTLELGDSALYLCASSFSSGVEYNEQFFGPGTRLTVL.

This rearrangement joins TRBV7-9 to TRBJ2-7, with D possibly TRBD2 on 6 matching bases. The CDR3 spans 14 residues. Trimming removed 5 bases at V and 4 bases at J, with 15 bases between. The germline V gene encodes CDR1 SEHNR and CDR2 FQNEAQ (reference sequence). This CDR3 reads CASSPEGAGYEQYF. In DNA, the CDR3 is TGTGCCAGCAGCCCCGAGGGCGCGGGATACGAGCAGTACTTC.

The gene calls are TRBV7-2 and TRBJ2-7, with 9 nucleotides matching TRBD1. Germline loops: CDR1 SGHTA, CDR2 FQGNSA. The CDR3 length is 15 residues. With 3 bases clipped from V and 2 bases from J, the junction kept 5 bases outside the gene matches. The CDR3 spells CASSFRGQGPYEQYF. CDR3 DNA sequence: TGTGCCAGCAGCTTTAGGGGACAGGGACCCTACGAGCAGTACTTC.

The chain employs TRBV5-6 and TRBJ2-6, with D possibly TRBD1 on 5 matching bases. V gave up 3 bases and J gave up 2 bases, with 9 bases separating them. The CDR3 sequence is 15 residues long. In germline, CDR1 is SGHDT, CDR2 YYEEEE. CDR3 in DNA: TGTGCCAGCAGCTACACAGGAGCTGGGGCCAACGTCCTGACTTTC. It encodes CASSYTGAGANVLTF.

V is TRBV18 and J is TRBJ2-1; TRBD2 matches 15 bases. The germline V gene has CDR1 KGHSH and CDR2 LQKENI. V shed 5 bases, J shed 0 bases, and the junction held 11 bases outside the gene matches. The CDR3 runs 20 residues. The CDR3 DNA is TGTGCCAGCTCATCCCGGACTAGCGGGAGGGCTTTGAGCTCCTACAATGAGCAGTTCTTC. This codes for CASSSRTSGRALSSYNEQFF.

J is TRBJ2-7 and V is TRBV27, with 9 nucleotides matching TRBD2. CDR3 length equals 14 residues. V was clipped by 6 bases and J by 3 bases; unmatched bases: 6. Germline V CDR1 and CDR2: MNHEY, SMNVEV (reference sequence). The CDR3 DNA sequence: TGTGCCAGCAGGGAGACTAGCGGAGACTACGAGCAGTACTTC. Its protein product is CASRETSGDYEQYF.

This clone was counted a single time. V usage is TRBV10-3 and J usage is TRBJ2-1, with D perhaps TRBD2 (6 bases). The CDR3 runs to 13 residues. Germline V gene lookup returns CDR1 ENHRY and CDR2 SYGVKD. V was cut by 4 bases and J by 8 bases, with 12 bases left in between. CDR3 nucleotide sequence: TGTGCCATCAGTGCAGTGGAGGGCTATGAGCAGTTCTTC. Translation: CAISAVEGYEQFF.

The CDR3 protein is CATQGGNEQFF. CDR3 in DNA: TGTGCCACTCAGGGAGGCAATGAGCAGTTCTTC. The chain has TRBV9 and TRBJ2-1, with a tentative D call TRBD2 (6 bases). V dropped 9 bases and J dropped 6 bases, with 10 bases sitting between them. CDR1 SGDLS and CDR2 YYNGEE come from the germline V gene. CDR3 length: 11 amino acids. The full variable domain, its missing parts supplied by reference TRBV9 and TRBJ2-1, is DSGVTQTPKHLITATGQRVTLRCSPRSGDLSVYWYQQSLDQGLQFLIQYYNGEERAKGNILERFSAQQFPDLHSELNLSSLELGDSALYFCATQGGNEQFFGPGTRLTVL.

This clone was detected once. The rearrangement links TRBV7-8 to TRBJ1-3; D call uncertain. The CDR3 has 16 amino acids. CDR1 and CDR2 (germline): SGHVS, FQNEAQ. The V end was cut by 1 base, the J end by 4 bases, with 14 bases between. CDR3 in DNA: TGTGCCAGCAGCTTAGATGGCGTCCTGGAGGGAAACACCATATATTTT. This sequence encodes CASSLDGVLEGNTIYF.

V is TRBV4-3 and J is TRBJ2-1, with 7 bases aligning to TRBD1. V shed 4 bases and J 4 bases; nucleotides not matched to a gene: 7. Germline V gives CDR1 LGHNA, CDR2 YSLEER. CDR3 length equals 15 residues. The CDR3 nucleotides read TGCGCCAGCAGCCTAGGGACAGCGCCATACAATGAGCAGTTCTTC. It encodes CASSLGTAPYNEQFF.

This chain connects TRBV19 to TRBJ1-3; D is unresolved. The V gene lost 4 bases and the J gene lost 0 bases, with 10 bases spanning the gap. The V gene's germline CDR1 is LNHDA and CDR2 SQIVND (reference sequence). The CDR3 has 15 amino acids. CDR3 loop: CASSSWAGSGNTIYF. CDR3 nucleotide sequence: TGTGCCAGTAGTAGTTGGGCAGGCTCTGGAAACACCATATATTTT.

J is TRBJ2-2 and V is TRBV7-6; unclear D gene. The ends were cut back, 5 bases at V and 1 base at J, with 11 bases in the middle. The germline V gene encodes CDR1 SGHVS and CDR2 FNYEAQ. The CDR3 sequence is 15 residues long. The CDR3 sequence: CASSPKIQNTGELFF. Here the CDR3 DNA reads TGTGCCAGCAGCCCGAAAATACAGAACACCGGGGAGCTGTTTTTT.

This clone showed up just a few times. This rearrangement joins TRBV5-1 to TRBJ1-5; TRBD1 aligns across 12 bases. The CDR3 sequence is 18 residues long. V was pared by 7 bases and J by 6 bases, with 17 bases of the junction left unmatched. Germline V gives CDR1 SGHRS, CDR2 YFSETQ. The CDR3 loop reads CASGFGTGGALVPQPQHF. The CDR3 DNA reads TGCGCCAGCGGGTTTGGGACAGGGGGCGCGTTGGTTCCTCAGCCCCAGCATTTT.